The source of this T cell receptor beta chain is a study of T cells in Graves' hyperthyroidism and ophthalmopathy. Broader study findings: Ophthalmopathy was identified by the model a median approximately 6.4 months ahead of onset.

As to this clonotype: Its antigen remains unknown.

Amplified regions were TCR beta CDR3 sequences from RNA transcripts. During a first-round RT-PCR of the TCR CDR3, the HTBI primer set was used. TCRdb called the multiplex PCR reads again in MiXCR, with one record for every CDR3 protein. This sample carries approximately 590,000 distinct CDR3 sequences, 15% to 19% of them seen once, and the ten largest clones take roughly 6.6%. This receptor was taken from a woman aged 30 to 39 with Graves' hyperthyroidism. Sequences were obtained from blood.

The CDR3 DNA reads as TGTGCCAGCAGTAACACGGACAGGGGCGAAGTCGGGGAGCAGTACTTC. As protein: CASSNTDRGEVGEQYF. This chain joins TRBV6-1 and TRBJ2-7; 9 bases align to TRBD1. Trimming at V came to 5 bases and at J to 7 bases, leaving 15 bases not matched to a gene. The CDR3 is 16 residues long. Germline loops: CDR1 MNHNS, CDR2 SASEGT.